The rows below give T cell receptor beta chains drawn from one sample of a study of sequential checkpoint blockade in melanoma. Generated by immunoSEQ multiplex PCR, the TCRdb table keeps only in-frame clones and is missing some. The data contain under 20,000 clones, under 75% of them singletons. Sequencing was performed on CD8+ T cells sorted from blood (inferred from file names), taken from a patient given nivolumab and ipilimumab in sequence. The receptors here all came from a human donor with melanoma. Both conserved end residues are part of each CDR3. D genes are given only for firm matches. Where a row states a size, it is once, few, many or the class of an expanded clone; other rows omit it.

TRBJ1-1 TRBV5-1 . . CASSSTGGRAEAFF TGCGCCAGCAGCTCGACCGGGGGAAGGGCTGAAGCTTTCTTT
TRBJ1-2 TRBV7-9 . . CASSLIAAYGYTF TGTGCCAGCAGCTTAATAGCGGCCTATGGCTACACCTTC
TRBJ2-1 TRBV28 TRBD1 . CASIGDRGLYNEQFF TGTGCCAGCATTGGGGACAGGGGGCTGTACAATGAGCAGTTCTTC
TRBJ2-7 TRBV6-5 . . CASSYSSGVYEQYF TGTGCCAGCAGTTACTCCTCGGGAGTCTACGAGCAGTACTTC
TRBJ2-1 TRBV27 . . CASNLWPVYNEQFF TGTGCCAGCAATTTATGGCCAGTTTACAATGAGCAGTTCTTC
TRBJ2-7 TRBV4-3 . . CASSQVGIGGYEQYF TGCGCCAGCAGCCAAGTCGGGATCGGAGGCTACGAGCAGTACTTC
TRBJ2-1 TRBV4-3 . . CASSQDYADSYNEQFF TGCGCCAGCAGCCAAGATTATGCAGATTCCTACAATGAGCAGTTCTTC
TRBJ2-2 TRBV25-1 TRBD1 once CASSLQGPTGELFF TGTGCCAGCAGCTTACAGGGGCCCACCGGGGAGCTGTTTTTT
TRBJ1-2 TRBV6-5 TRBD1 . CASSPTGVNGYTF TGTGCCAGCAGCCCGACAGGGGTAAATGGCTACACCTTC
TRBJ1-1 TRBV9 . . CASSGPGHGPEAFF TGTGCCAGCAGCGGACCGGGACATGGACCTGAAGCTTTCTTT
TRBJ1-1 TRBV6-5 . once CASSARYTEAFF TGTGCCAGCAGTGCCCGGTACACTGAAGCTTTCTTT
TRBJ1-1 TRBV27 TRBD1 . CATFRPRRTGNTEAFF TGTGCCACCTTCCGCCCACGAAGGACAGGGAACACTGAAGCTTTCTTT
TRBJ1-2 TRBV19 . few CASSYAEFVYGYTF TGTGCCAGTAGTTATGCGGAATTCGTCTATGGCTACACCTTC
TRBJ2-1 TRBV5-6 . . CASPSGNEQFF TGTGCCAGCCCAAGCGGCAATGAGCAGTTCTTC
TRBJ2-7 TRBV29-1 TRBD1 . CSPREGGTYEQYF TGCAGCCCCCGGGAAGGGGGCACCTACGAGCAGTACTTC
TRBJ2-7 TRBV29-1 . . CSVAATGLSYEQYF TGCAGCGTTGCGGCCACAGGGCTTTCCTACGAGCAGTACTTC
TRBJ1-5 TRBV7-6 . . CASSLEHSSNQPQHF TGTGCCAGCAGCTTAGAGCATAGTAGCAATCAGCCCCAGCATTTT
TRBJ2-7 TRBV5-8 . . CASSYTYEQYF TGTGCCAGCAGCTACACCTACGAGCAGTACTTC
TRBJ1-5 TRBV7-9 . . CASSSAGFNQPQHF TGTGCCAGCAGCTCGGCCGGGTTCAATCAGCCCCAGCATTTT
TRBJ1-2 TRBV4-2 . . CASSQGGADYTF TGTGCCAGCAGCCAAGGGGGCGCAGACTACACCTTC
TRBJ2-3 TRBV5-8 TRBD1 few CASSPRTGGDTDTQYF TGTGCCAGCAGCCCCAGGACAGGGGGGGACACAGATACGCAGTATTTT
TRBJ2-1 TRBV9 TRBD2 . CASSGTSGRAYNEQFF TGTGCCAGCAGCGGAACAAGCGGGAGGGCCTACAATGAGCAGTTCTTC
TRBJ2-7 TRBV5-4 . . CASSSTDSYEQYF TGTGCCAGCAGCTCGACAGACTCCTACGAGCAGTACTTC
TRBJ2-1 TRBV27 . few CASSSPGHSTEQFF TGTGCCAGCAGCTCCCCGGGACACTCCACCGAGCAGTTCTTC
TRBJ1-1 TRBV4-3 TRBD1 . CASSQEGTGASEAFF TGCGCCAGCAGCCAAGAGGGGACAGGGGCCTCTGAAGCTTTCTTT
TRBJ2-3 TRBV11-3 . . CASSLEGGNADTQYF TGTGCCAGCAGCTTAGAAGGAGGGAACGCAGATACGCAGTATTTT
TRBJ2-5 TRBV9 . . CASSADSGDLQETQYF TGTGCCAGCAGCGCAGATAGCGGCGACCTCCAAGAGACCCAGTACTTC
TRBJ1-1 TRBV2 . . CASSELRTIEAFF TGTGCCAGCAGTGAACTCAGGACTATTGAAGCTTTCTTT
TRBJ2-7 TRBV29-1 . . CSGTGQGTGGPHEQYF TGCAGCGGCACGGGACAGGGTACGGGAGGGCCCCACGAGCAGTACTTC
TRBJ2-3 TRBV15 TRBD2 medium-sized CATSREVGRGNQDTQYF TGTGCCACCAGCAGAGAGGTAGGGCGGGGGAACCAGGATACGCAGTATTTT
TRBJ2-3 TRBV5-1 . . CASSFAGSTDTQYF TGCGCCAGCAGCTTTGCGGGAAGCACAGATACGCAGTATTTT
TRBJ2-1 TRBV19 TRBD2 . CASSTPGAGGPAYNEQFF TGTGCCAGTAGTACTCCCGGGGCGGGAGGGCCGGCCTACAATGAGCAGTTCTTC
TRBJ2-1 TRBV4-3 TRBD1 . CASSQQGQGAYNEQFF TGCGCCAGCAGCCAACAAGGACAGGGGGCCTACAATGAGCAGTTCTTC
TRBJ2-3 TRBV7-9 TRBD1 . CASSAGQGPDTQYF TGTGCCAGCAGCGCTGGACAGGGCCCAGATACGCAGTATTTT
TRBJ1-2 TRBV27 TRBD1 . CASRWTGGNYGYTF TGTGCCAGCAGGTGGACAGGGGGCAACTATGGCTACACCTTC
TRBJ2-3 TRBV5-1 TRBD1 . CASSLDRGRGTDTQYF TGCGCCAGCAGCCTGGACAGGGGGCGGGGTACAGATACGCAGTATTTT